The clone carrying this T cell receptor (beta chain) came up many times. No antigen is known for it. The sample belongs to a study of spatial heterogeneity in lung cancer. Background on the study: Sequences of the beta chain were consistently detected in greater numbers than alpha-chain sequences.

Documented time point: sample taken at primary tumor resection. Unsorted whole RNA from tumor, nontumor lung or frozen PBMC underwent sequencing. The donors, 72 patients with untreated early-stage non-small cell lung cancer, provided the samples. CDR1 and CDR2 (germline): SEHNR, FQNEAQ (reference sequence). This CDR3 has 12 residues. V was trimmed by 5 bases and J by 11 bases, leaving 16 bases between them. Findings of the study overall: At resection, ubiquitous expanded tumor TCRs appeared in blood more than at follow-up.

TCR cDNA molecules each carried a unique molecular identifier. TCRdb passed the 5' RACE reads through MiXCR, listing each CDR3 protein once. The table includes tens of thousands of distinct CDR3 sequences, under 6.5% detected once. The source is a male donor with early-stage non-small cell lung cancer. The chain uses TRBV7-9 and TRBJ2-7; D is possibly TRBD2 (5 bases). The starting material was PBMCs, obtained at surgery. CDR3 DNA sequence: TGTGCCAGCAGCCCTAGCCCAGGAAGGGAGTACTTC. It yields the protein CASSPSPGREYF.